Described below is a single T cell receptor beta chain sequence and its context. The antigen is undetermined. Preparing the TCRbeta library involved the use of unique molecular identifiers. Via MiXCR, TCRdb re-called the PCR reads, giving one row per CDR3 protein. The table shows a few hundred thousand distinct CDR3 sequences, with around 16% occurring only once. CDR1 is SEHNR, CDR2 FQNEAQ, per germline (reference sequence). Trimming shortened V by 2 bases and J by 5 bases, and 10 bases separated the two germline ends. The CDR3 spans 14 residues. These data are taken from a study of T-cell reconstitution after alpha-beta-depleted transplantation in children. Whole-study results and caveats: Several patients had high TCRbeta diversity at day 60; it came from surviving recipient T cells and thymic progenitors.

Specimen: PBMCs, mostly from graft donor cells, collected 360 days after TCRalphabeta/CD19-depleted stem cell transplant. V and J are TRBV7-9 and TRBJ2-1; D not certain. The clonotype originates from a boy younger than two who had a stem cell transplant for Wiskott-Aldrich syndrome, so the T cells may come from the graft donor. CDR3 nucleotide sequence: TGTGCCAGCAGCTTATTAGGCTATCACAATGAGCAGTTCTTC. Amino acids: CASSLLGYHNEQFF.